This is a list of T cell receptor beta chains from one sample in a study of T cell repertoires in cytomegalovirus infection. TCRdb reprocessed the reads with MiXCR, giving one entry per CDR3 protein. The table lists about 260,000 distinct CDR3 sequences, over 8% of them singletons. Sample: PBMCs. Receptors were obtained from a human donor in good health (CMV status not recorded). Some clones in this sample may be carry-over from other donors' samples. CDR3s include the opening cysteine and the closing phenylalanine or tryptophan. The D gene is left open where the match is weak. Clone size appears in some rows only: once, few, many, or a class for an expanded clone.

v_call	cdr3_length	clone_size	j_call	d_call	cdr3_aa	cdr3_nt
TRBV20-1	14	few	TRBJ1-1	.	CSARDKGAGAEAFF	TGCAGTGCTAGAGATAAGGGCGCAGGGGCTGAAGCTTTCTTT
TRBV6-1	13	many	TRBJ1-1	.	CASSLNRDTEAFF	TGTGCCAGCAGTCTGAACAGGGACACTGAAGCTTTCTTT
TRBV7-8	15	many	TRBJ1-6	.	CASSLGRGGSRALHF	TGTGCCAGCAGCCTAGGACGGGGAGGGAGCAGGGCCCTCCACTTT
TRBV20-1	16	few	TRBJ2-5	TRBD2	CSAREPGLAVGETQYF	TGCAGTGCTAGAGAGCCGGGACTAGCGGTGGGGGAGACCCAGTACTTC
TRBV6-2/TRBV6-3	14	.	TRBJ1-1	.	CAISYRDERTEAFF	TGTGCCATCAGCTACAGGGATGAAAGGACTGAAGCTTTCTTT
TRBV29-1	14	few	TRBJ1-3	.	CSDPGVGYGNTIYF	TGCAGCGACCCAGGGGTTGGATATGGAAACACCATATATTTT
TRBV7-2	15	many	TRBJ2-2	TRBD1	CASSFRGHVTGELFF	TGTGCCAGCAGCTTCAGGGGGCATGTCACCGGGGAGCTGTTTTTT
TRBV20-1	14	.	TRBJ2-7	TRBD1	CSAKASRGRPEQYF	TGCAGTGCTAAAGCGAGCAGGGGGCGCCCCGAGCAGTACTTC
TRBV12-3/TRBV12-4	17	many	TRBJ2-1	TRBD2	CASSLGLAGPFGNEQFF	TGTGCCAGCAGTTTAGGACTAGCGGGACCGTTCGGCAATGAGCAGTTCTTC
TRBV28	13	many	TRBJ1-2	.	CASSFRGVDGYTF	TGTGCCAGCAGTTTCCGGGGGGTAGATGGCTACACCTTC
TRBV7-2	14	.	TRBJ2-5	.	CASSLAHVKETQYF	TGTGCCAGCAGCTTAGCGCACGTGAAAGAGACCCAGTACTTC
TRBV7-3	19	many	TRBJ2-1	TRBD2	CASSLTGVAGVSSYNEQFF	TGTGCCAGCAGCTTAACTGGGGTAGCGGGGGTGAGCTCCTACAATGAGCAGTTCTTC
TRBV7-2	14	many	TRBJ1-4	.	CASSSQRKNEKLFF	TGTGCCAGCAGCTCACAGAGGAAAAATGAAAAACTGTTTTTT
TRBV19	14	few	TRBJ1-3	.	CASSNRYPGNTIYF	TGTGCCAGTAGTAACCGGTATCCTGGAAACACCATATATTTT
TRBV2	15	few	TRBJ2-6	.	CASSEFGVGANVLTF	TGTGCCAGCAGTGAGTTCGGGGTTGGGGCCAACGTCCTGACTTTC
TRBV7-8	12	many	TRBJ2-7	.	CASSSPRYEQYF	TGTGCCAGCAGCTCCCCACGGTACGAGCAGTACTTC
TRBV12-3/TRBV12-4	15	many	TRBJ2-5	TRBD2	CASSSRGGAGETQYF	TGTGCCAGCAGCTCCCGGGGGGGGGCGGGGGAGACCCAGTACTTC
TRBV2	14	.	TRBJ2-2	TRBD1	CASGRDRGTGELFF	TGTGCCAGCGGCCGGGACAGGGGGACCGGGGAGCTGTTTTTT
TRBV7-8	14	many	TRBJ1-2	TRBD1	CASSLTGTGPGYTF	TGTGCCAGCAGCTTAACCGGGACAGGGCCTGGCTACACCTTC
TRBV5-1	14	many	TRBJ1-2	TRBD1	CASSLQGESYGYTF	TGCGCCAGCAGCTTACAGGGGGAGAGCTATGGCTACACCTTC
TRBV6-1	12	few	TRBJ2-7	.	CASRQGSDEQYF	TGTGCCAGCAGACAGGGTTCGGACGAGCAGTACTTC
TRBV7-2	12	many	TRBJ1-1	.	CASSLETGRAFF	TGTGCCAGCAGCTTAGAAACAGGGAGAGCTTTCTTT
TRBV14	16	many	TRBJ2-2	TRBD1	CASSQAGTGNTGELFF	TGTGCCAGCAGCCAAGCCGGGACAGGAAACACCGGGGAGCTGTTTTTT
TRBV14	13	.	TRBJ2-1	.	CASSPPMWGEQFF	TGTGCCAGCAGCCCCCCGATGTGGGGTGAGCAGTTCTTC
TRBV4-3	16	.	TRBJ2-2	TRBD1	CASSQGTGRNTGELFF	TGCGCCAGCAGCCAAGGGACAGGTCGCAACACCGGGGAGCTGTTTTTT
TRBV28	17	many	TRBJ1-6	TRBD1	CASSVPGQSSYNSPLHF	TGTGCCAGCAGCGTCCCGGGACAGAGCTCCTATAATTCACCCCTCCACTTT
TRBV29-1	14	few	TRBJ1-5	.	CSAGGSRDNQPQHF	TGCAGCGCTGGCGGCTCCCGGGACAATCAGCCCCAGCATTTT
TRBV7-2	16	many	TRBJ2-3	.	CASSLALTLRPDTQYF	TGTGCCAGCAGCTTGGCGCTGACACTCAGACCAGATACGCAGTATTTT
TRBV20-1	14	.	TRBJ2-1	.	CSARGRLTYNEQFF	TGCAGTGCTAGAGGCCGACTGACTTACAATGAGCAGTTCTTC
TRBV7-2	14	many	TRBJ2-2	.	CASSRTNNTGELFF	TGTGCCAGCAGCCGGACTAATAACACCGGGGAGCTGTTTTTT
TRBV28	15	.	TRBJ1-2	TRBD1	CASSFGTGDHYGYTF	TGTGCCAGCAGTTTCGGGACAGGGGATCACTATGGCTACACCTTC
TRBV20-1	14	many	TRBJ2-3	.	CSARSGFYTDTQYF	TGCAGTGCTCGCAGCGGGTTTTACACAGATACGCAGTATTTT
TRBV28	14	many	TRBJ2-7	.	CASSLVAGGYEQYF	TGTGCCAGCAGCTTAGTTGCGGGTGGGTACGAGCAGTACTTC
TRBV6-8	13	.	TRBJ1-1	.	CASSTSGRTEAFF	TGTGCCAGCAGTACCTCAGGGAGGACTGAAGCTTTCTTT
TRBV7-2	15	many	TRBJ2-1	.	CASSLPGRRDNEQFF	TGTGCCAGCAGCTTACCGGGACGTCGGGACAATGAGCAGTTCTTC
TRBV7-8	16	many	TRBJ2-5	.	CASSTGGVGSLETQYF	TGTGCCAGCAGCACAGGTGGGGTTGGATCGTTAGAGACCCAGTACTTC